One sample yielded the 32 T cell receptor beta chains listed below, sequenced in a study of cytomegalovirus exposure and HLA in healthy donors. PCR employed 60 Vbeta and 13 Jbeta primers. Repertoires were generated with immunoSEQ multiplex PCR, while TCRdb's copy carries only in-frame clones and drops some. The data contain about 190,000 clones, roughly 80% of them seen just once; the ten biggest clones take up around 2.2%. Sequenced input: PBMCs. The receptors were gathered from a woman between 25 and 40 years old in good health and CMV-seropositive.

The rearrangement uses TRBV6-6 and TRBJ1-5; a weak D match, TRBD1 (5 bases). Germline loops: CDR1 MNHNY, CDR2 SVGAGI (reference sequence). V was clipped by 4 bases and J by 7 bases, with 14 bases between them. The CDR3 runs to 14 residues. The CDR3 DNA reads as TGTGCCAGCAGTTCCCTCAGGGAGGGGCAGCCCCAGCATTTT. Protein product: CASSSLREGQPQHF.

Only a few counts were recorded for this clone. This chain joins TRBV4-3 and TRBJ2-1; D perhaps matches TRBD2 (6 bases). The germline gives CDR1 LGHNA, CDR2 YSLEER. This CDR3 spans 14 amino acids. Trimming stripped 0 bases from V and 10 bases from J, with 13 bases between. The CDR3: CASSQDLPRDEQFF. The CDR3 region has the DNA TGCGCCAGCAGCCAAGATTTACCGCGGGACGAGCAGTTCTTC.

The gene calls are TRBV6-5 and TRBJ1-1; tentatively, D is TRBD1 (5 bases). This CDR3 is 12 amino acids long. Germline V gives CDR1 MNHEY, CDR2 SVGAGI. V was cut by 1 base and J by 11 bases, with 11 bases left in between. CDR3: CASSYWGGEAFF. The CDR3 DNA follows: TGTGCCAGCAGTTACTGGGGGGGAGAGGCTTTCTTT.

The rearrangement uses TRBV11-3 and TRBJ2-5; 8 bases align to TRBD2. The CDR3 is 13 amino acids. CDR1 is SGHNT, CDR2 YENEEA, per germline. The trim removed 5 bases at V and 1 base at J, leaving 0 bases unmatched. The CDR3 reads CASSAGGQETQYF. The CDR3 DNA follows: TGTGCCAGCAGCGCGGGGGGCCAAGAGACCCAGTACTTC.

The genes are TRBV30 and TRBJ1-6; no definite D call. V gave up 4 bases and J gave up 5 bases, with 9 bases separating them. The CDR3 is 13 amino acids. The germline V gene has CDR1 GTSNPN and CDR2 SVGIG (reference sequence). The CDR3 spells CAWTTRDNSPLHF. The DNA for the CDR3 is TGTGCCTGGACCACGAGAGATAATTCACCCCTCCACTTT.

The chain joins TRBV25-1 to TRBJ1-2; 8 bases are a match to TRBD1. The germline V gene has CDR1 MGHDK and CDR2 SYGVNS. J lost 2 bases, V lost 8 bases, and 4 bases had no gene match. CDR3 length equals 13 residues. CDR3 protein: CASSRTGNYGYTF. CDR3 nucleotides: TGTGCCAGCTCTCGGACAGGGAACTATGGCTACACCTTC.

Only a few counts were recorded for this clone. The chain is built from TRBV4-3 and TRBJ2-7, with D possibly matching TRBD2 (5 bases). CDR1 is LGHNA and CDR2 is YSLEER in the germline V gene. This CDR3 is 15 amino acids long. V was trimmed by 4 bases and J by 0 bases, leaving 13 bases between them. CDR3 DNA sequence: TGCGCCAGCAGCCCAGATAGGCGGGCCTCCTACGAGCAGTACTTC. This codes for CASSPDRRASYEQYF.

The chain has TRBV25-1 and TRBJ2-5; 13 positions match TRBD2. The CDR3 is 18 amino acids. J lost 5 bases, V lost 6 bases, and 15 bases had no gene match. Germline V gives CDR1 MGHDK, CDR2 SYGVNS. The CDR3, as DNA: TGTGCCAGCAGACTCGGACTAGCGGGAGCGGGGTTCGGGGAGACCCAGTACTTC. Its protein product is CASRLGLAGAGFGETQYF.

The CDR3, as DNA: TGTGCCAGCAGTTCCCTGGTGGGGGCCGACAATCAGCCCCAGCATTTT. It specifies CASSSLVGADNQPQHF. The rearrangement joins TRBV28 to TRBJ1-5; D is perhaps TRBD1 (6 bases). Per germline, CDR1 MDHEN and CDR2 SYDVKM. Trimming took off 4 bases at V and 3 bases at J, with 16 bases between the two ends. The CDR3 runs to 16 residues.

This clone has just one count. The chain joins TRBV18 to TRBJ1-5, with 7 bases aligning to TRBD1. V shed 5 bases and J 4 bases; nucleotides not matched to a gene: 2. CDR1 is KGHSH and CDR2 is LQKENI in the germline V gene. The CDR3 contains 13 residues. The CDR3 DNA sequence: TGTGCCAGCTCAGGGGACAGAAATCAGCCCCAGCATTTT. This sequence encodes CASSGDRNQPQHF.

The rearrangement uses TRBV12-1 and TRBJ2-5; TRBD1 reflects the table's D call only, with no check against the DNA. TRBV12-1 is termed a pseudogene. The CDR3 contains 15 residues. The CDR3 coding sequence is TGTGCCAGCAGCCCCGGACAGACTGCGAAAGAGACCCAGTACTTC. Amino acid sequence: CASSPGQTAKETQYF.

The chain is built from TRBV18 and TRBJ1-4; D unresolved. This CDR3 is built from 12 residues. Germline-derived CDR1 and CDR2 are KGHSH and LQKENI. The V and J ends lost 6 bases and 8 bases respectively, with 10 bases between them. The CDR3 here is CASSSGREKLFF. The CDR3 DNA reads TGTGCCAGCTCCTCGGGTCGAGAAAAACTGTTTTTT.

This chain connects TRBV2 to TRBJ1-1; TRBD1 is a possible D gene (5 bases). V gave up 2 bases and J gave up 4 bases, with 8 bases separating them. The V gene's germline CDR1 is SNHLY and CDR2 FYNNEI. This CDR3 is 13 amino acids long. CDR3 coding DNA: TGTGCCAGCAGTGAAATACAGGCCACTGAAGCTTTCTTT. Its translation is CASSEIQATEAFF.

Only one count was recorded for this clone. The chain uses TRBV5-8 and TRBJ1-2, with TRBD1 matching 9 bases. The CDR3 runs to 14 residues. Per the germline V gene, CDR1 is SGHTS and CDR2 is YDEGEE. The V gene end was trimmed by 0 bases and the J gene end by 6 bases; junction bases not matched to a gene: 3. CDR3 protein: CASSLGDRVHGYTF. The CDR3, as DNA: TGTGCCAGCAGCTTGGGGGACAGGGTCCATGGCTACACCTTC. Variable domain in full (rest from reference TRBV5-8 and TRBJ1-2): EAGVTQSPTHLIKTRGQQATLRCSPISGHTSVYWYQQALGLGLQFLLWYDEGEERNRGNFPPRFSGRQFPNYSSELNVNALELEDSALYLCASSLGDRVHGYTFGSGTRLTVV.

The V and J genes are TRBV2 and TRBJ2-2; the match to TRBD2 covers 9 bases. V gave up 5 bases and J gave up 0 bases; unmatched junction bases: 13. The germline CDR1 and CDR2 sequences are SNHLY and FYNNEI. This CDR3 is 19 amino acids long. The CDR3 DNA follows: TGTGCCAGCAGTCTACGTGTAAGTCTAGCGGGGACGAACACCGGGGAGCTGTTTTTT. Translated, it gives CASSLRVSLAGTNTGELFF.

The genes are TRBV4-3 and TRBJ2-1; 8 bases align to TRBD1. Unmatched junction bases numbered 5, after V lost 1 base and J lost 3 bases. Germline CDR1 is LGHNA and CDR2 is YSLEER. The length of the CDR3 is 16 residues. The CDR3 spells CASSQVQGGDYNEQFF. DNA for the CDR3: TGCGCCAGCAGCCAAGTACAGGGGGGCGACTACAATGAGCAGTTCTTC.

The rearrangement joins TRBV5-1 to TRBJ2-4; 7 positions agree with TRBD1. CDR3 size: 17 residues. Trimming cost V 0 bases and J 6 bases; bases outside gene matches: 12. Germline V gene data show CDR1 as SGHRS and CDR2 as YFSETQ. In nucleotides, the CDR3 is TGCGCCAGCAGCTTGGCTACTCCGACAGGGAGCGGAAACATTCAGTACTTC. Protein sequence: CASSLATPTGSGNIQYF.

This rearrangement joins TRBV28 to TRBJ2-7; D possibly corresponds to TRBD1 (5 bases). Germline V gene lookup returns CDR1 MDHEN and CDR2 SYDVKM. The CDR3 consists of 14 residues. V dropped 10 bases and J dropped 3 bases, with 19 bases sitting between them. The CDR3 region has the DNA TGTGCCACCACAGGTGGGGCCCCCCTCTACGAGCAGTACTTC. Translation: CATTGGAPLYEQYF.

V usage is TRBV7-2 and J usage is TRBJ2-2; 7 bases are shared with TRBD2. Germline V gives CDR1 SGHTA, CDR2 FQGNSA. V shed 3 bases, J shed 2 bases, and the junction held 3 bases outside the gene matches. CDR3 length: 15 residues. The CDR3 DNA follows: TGTGCCAGCAGCTTGGGACTACAAAACACCGGGGAGCTGTTTTTT. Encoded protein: CASSLGLQNTGELFF.

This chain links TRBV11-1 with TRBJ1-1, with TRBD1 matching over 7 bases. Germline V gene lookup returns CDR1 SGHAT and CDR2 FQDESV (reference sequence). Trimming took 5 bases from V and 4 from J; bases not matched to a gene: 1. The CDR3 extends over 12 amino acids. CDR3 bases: TGTGCCAGCAGCAACAGGGGCACTGAAGCTTTCTTT. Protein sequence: CASSNRGTEAFF.

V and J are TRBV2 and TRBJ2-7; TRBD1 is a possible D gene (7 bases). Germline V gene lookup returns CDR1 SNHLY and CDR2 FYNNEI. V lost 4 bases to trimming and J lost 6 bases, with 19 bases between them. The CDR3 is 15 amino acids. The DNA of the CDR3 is TGTGCCAGCAGTGTAGTGGGCAGGGGGGTGGGCGAGCAGTACTTC. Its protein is CASSVVGRGVGEQYF.

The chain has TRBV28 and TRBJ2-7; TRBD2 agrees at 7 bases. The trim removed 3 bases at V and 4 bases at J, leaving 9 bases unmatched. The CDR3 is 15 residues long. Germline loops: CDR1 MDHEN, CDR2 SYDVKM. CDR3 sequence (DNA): TGTGCCAGCAGTTTTGGGGGGGGAATTGTTTACGAGCAGTACTTC. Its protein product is CASSFGGGIVYEQYF.

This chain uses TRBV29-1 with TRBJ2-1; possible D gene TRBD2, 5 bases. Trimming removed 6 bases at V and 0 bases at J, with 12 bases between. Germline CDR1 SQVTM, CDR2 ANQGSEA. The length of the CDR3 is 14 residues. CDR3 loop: CSVLDGLSYNEQFF. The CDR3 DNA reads TGCAGCGTCCTGGACGGACTCTCCTACAATGAGCAGTTCTTC.

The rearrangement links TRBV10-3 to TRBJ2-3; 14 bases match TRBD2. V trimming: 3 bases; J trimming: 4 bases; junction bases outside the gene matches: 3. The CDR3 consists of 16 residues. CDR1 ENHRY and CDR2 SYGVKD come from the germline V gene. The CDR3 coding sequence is TGTGCCATCAGTGAAGGACTAGCGGGAGGCGCAGATACGCAGTATTTT. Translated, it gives CAISEGLAGGADTQYF.

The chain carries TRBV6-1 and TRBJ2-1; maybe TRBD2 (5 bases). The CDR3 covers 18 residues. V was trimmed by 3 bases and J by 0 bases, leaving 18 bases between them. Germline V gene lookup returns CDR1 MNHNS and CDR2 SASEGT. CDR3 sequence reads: CASSDRRVLSSSYNEQFF. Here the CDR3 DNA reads TGTGCCAGCAGTGATAGGCGGGTACTATCCAGCTCCTACAATGAGCAGTTCTTC.

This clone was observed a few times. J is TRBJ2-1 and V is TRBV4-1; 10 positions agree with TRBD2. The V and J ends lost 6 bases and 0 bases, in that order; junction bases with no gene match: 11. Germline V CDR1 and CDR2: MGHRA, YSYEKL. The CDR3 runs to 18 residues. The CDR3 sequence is CASRHTSGDYSSYNEQFF. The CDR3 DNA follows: TGCGCCAGCAGACACACTAGCGGGGACTACAGCTCCTACAATGAGCAGTTCTTC.

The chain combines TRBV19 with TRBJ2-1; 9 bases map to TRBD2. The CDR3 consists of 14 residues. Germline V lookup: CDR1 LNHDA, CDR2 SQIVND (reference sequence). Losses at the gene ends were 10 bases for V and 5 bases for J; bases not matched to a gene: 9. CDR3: CAIKGGGGDNEQFF. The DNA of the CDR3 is TGTGCCATAAAGGGGGGCGGGGGGGACAATGAGCAGTTCTTC.

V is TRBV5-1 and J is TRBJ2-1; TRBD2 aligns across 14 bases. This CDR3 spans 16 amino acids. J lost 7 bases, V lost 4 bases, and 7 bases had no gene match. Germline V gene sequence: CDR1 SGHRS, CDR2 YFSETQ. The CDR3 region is CASSRGTSGSRNEQFF. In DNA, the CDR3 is TGCGCCAGCAGCCGCGGGACTAGCGGGAGTAGGAATGAGCAGTTCTTC.

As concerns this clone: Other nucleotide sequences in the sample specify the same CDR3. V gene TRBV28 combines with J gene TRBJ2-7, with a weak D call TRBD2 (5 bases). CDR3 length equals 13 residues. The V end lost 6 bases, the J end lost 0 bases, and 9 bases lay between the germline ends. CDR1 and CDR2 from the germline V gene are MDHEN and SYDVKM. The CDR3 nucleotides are TGTGCCAGCAGCCCGGGAAGCTCCTACGAGCAGTACTTC. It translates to CASSPGSSYEQYF.

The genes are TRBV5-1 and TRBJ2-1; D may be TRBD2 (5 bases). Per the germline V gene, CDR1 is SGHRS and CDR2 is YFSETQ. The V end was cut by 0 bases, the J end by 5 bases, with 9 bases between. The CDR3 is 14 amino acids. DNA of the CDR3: TGCGCCAGCAGCTTGGGTAGCGAGAACAATGAGCAGTTCTTC. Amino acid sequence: CASSLGSENNEQFF.

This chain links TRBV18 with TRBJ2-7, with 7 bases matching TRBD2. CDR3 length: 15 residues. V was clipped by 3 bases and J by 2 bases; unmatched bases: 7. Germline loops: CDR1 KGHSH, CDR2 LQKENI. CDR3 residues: CASSPSLAEAYEQYF. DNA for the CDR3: TGTGCCAGCTCACCGTCGCTAGCGGAGGCCTACGAGCAGTACTTC.

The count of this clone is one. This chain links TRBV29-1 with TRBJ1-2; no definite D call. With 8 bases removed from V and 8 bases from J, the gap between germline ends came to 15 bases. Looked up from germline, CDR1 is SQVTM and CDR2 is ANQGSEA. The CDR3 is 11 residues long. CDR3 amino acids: CSTTAPRGYTF. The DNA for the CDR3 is TGCAGCACGACTGCGCCTCGGGGCTACACCTTC. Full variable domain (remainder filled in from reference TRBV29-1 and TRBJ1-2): SAVISQKPSRDICQRGTSLTIQCQVDSQVTMMFWYRQQPGQSLTLIATANQGSEATYESGFVIDKFPISRPNLTFSTLTVSNMSPEDSSIYLCSTTAPRGYTFGSGTRLTVV.